Listed below are T cell receptor beta chains from one sample, sequenced in a study of T cells in Graves' hyperthyroidism and ophthalmopathy. TCRdb independently ran MiXCR on the multiplex PCR reads; one entry per CDR3 protein. Among hundreds of thousands of distinct CDR3 sequences listed, roughly 14% were seen once. The sample was blood. The receptors derive from a woman aged 40 to 50 with Graves' ophthalmopathy. CDR3s include the opening cysteine and the closing phenylalanine or tryptophan. Each record gives: D gene, J gene, V gene, clone size, CDR3 protein, CDR3 DNA. The D gene is left open where the match is weak. Clone size, where shown, is once, few, many, or a class for clones that have expanded.

.,TRBJ1-2,TRBV4-1,.,CASSWGGGSDGYTF,TGCGCCAGCAGCTGGGGAGGGGGTTCTGATGGCTACACCTTC
.,TRBJ1-1,TRBV7-2,many,CASRYSREGTEAFF,TGTGCCAGCAGATACAGCAGGGAGGGCACTGAAGCTTTCTTT
.,TRBJ2-5,TRBV18,few,CASYGASQETQYF,TGTGCCAGCTACGGGGCAAGTCAAGAGACCCAGTACTTC
.,TRBJ1-1,TRBV20-1,.,CSARDRQGSVNTEAFF,TGCAGTGCTAGAGATCGTCAGGGATCGGTGAACACTGAAGCTTTCTTT
.,TRBJ2-7,TRBV12-3/TRBV12-4,many,CASSPGLGSSYEQYF,TGTGCCAGCAGTCCCGGCCTGGGGAGCTCCTACGAGCAGTACTTC
TRBD2,TRBJ2-2,TRBV11-2,many,CASSLDGLAGWNTGELFF,TGTGCCAGCAGCTTAGATGGACTAGCGGGATGGAACACCGGGGAGCTGTTTTTT
.,TRBJ1-5,TRBV18,few,CASSPQDNSNQPQHF,TGTGCCAGCTCACCGCAGGATAATAGCAATCAGCCCCAGCATTTT
.,TRBJ1-1,TRBV25-1,many,CASSELGQAFF,TGTGCCAGCAGTGAACTGGGCCAAGCTTTCTTT
.,TRBJ2-7,TRBV14,many,CASSQGLRYEQYF,TGTGCCAGCAGCCAAGGGCTTCGCTACGAGCAGTACTTC
.,TRBJ1-1,TRBV12-3/TRBV12-4,.,CASSFWAGPEAFF,TGTGCCAGCAGTTTCTGGGCCGGACCTGAAGCTTTCTTT
TRBD1,TRBJ1-1,TRBV28,many,CASSLPGGVAEAFF,TGTGCCAGCAGTTTACCAGGGGGAGTTGCTGAAGCTTTCTTT
TRBD2,TRBJ2-2,TRBV9,few,CASSESEMYPQASGRLAGELFF,TGTGCCAGCAGCGAGTCGGAGATGTACCCCCAAGCTAGCGGGAGGCTTGCCGGGGAGCTGTTTTTT
.,TRBJ2-7,TRBV6-1,few,CASSGPGGYEQYF,TGTGCCAGCAGTGGTCCCGGAGGCTACGAGCAGTACTTC
TRBD1,TRBJ1-1,TRBV6-2/TRBV6-3,.,CASSYGGTGGTEAFF,TGTGCCAGCAGTTACGGGGGGACAGGGGGTACTGAAGCTTTCTTT
.,TRBJ1-5,TRBV28,many,CASRKGGNQPQHF,TGTGCCAGCAGGAAGGGAGGCAATCAGCCCCAGCATTTT
TRBD2,TRBJ2-2,TRBV12-3/TRBV12-4,many,CASSDPLAGGRTGELFF,TGTGCCAGCAGCGACCCTCTAGCGGGAGGTCGTACCGGGGAGCTGTTTTTT
.,TRBJ1-1,TRBV18,.,CASSPLQGAEAFF,TGTGCCAGCTCACCGCTACAGGGCGCTGAAGCTTTCTTT
.,TRBJ2-7,TRBV2,.,CASSEDYPYEQYF,TGTGCCAGCAGTGAAGACTACCCCTACGAGCAGTACTTC
TRBD1,TRBJ1-1,TRBV2,many,CASSVGQANTEAFF,TGTGCCAGCAGTGTCGGACAGGCGAACACTGAAGCTTTCTTT
TRBD1,TRBJ1-1,TRBV4-2,.,CASSHRTGWEAFF,TGTGCCAGCAGCCACAGGACAGGGTGGGAAGCTTTCTTT
.,TRBJ2-7,TRBV13,many,CASSLTGSTYEQYF,TGTGCCAGCAGCTTAACAGGGAGTACCTACGAGCAGTACTTC
TRBD2,TRBJ2-3,TRBV20-1,few,CSAFLLAGVATDTQYF,TGCAGTGCTTTCCTTTTAGCGGGAGTTGCGACAGATACGCAGTATTTT
.,TRBJ2-7,TRBV19,many,CASRDESYEQYF,TGTGCCAGTAGGGACGAATCCTACGAGCAGTACTTC
TRBD1,TRBJ1-1,TRBV19,many,CASSPSPDRGATFF,TGTGCCAGTAGTCCATCGCCGGACAGGGGTGCAACTTTCTTT
.,TRBJ1-6,TRBV5-1,few,CASSLAVGSPLHF,TGCGCCAGCAGCTTGGCTGTTGGTTCACCCCTCCACTTT
TRBD1,TRBJ1-2,TRBV30,.,CAWTSQRGQRFYGYTF,TGTGCCTGGACCTCCCAAAGGGGACAGAGATTCTATGGCTACACCTTC
.,TRBJ2-3,TRBV11-2,many,CASSLDSLITDTQYF,TGTGCCAGCAGCTTAGACAGTTTGATCACAGATACGCAGTATTTT
.,TRBJ2-7,TRBV7-3,many,CASPSSYEQYF,TGTGCCAGCCCGTCCTCCTACGAGCAGTACTTC
TRBD2,TRBJ2-7,TRBV28,.,CASSPPPLSGRAHEQYF,TGTGCCAGCAGTCCCCCGCCTCTTAGCGGGAGGGCCCACGAGCAGTACTTC
.,TRBJ2-5,TRBV7-9,.,CASSFEDKQETQYF,TGTGCCAGCAGCTTTGAGGACAAGCAAGAGACCCAGTACTTC
TRBD1,TRBJ1-1,TRBV6-5,many,CASSYSTGGWTEAFF,TGTGCCAGCAGTTACTCGACAGGGGGGTGGACTGAAGCTTTCTTT
.,TRBJ1-1,TRBV28,many,CASRGSLNTEAFF,TGTGCCAGCAGAGGCAGCCTGAACACTGAAGCTTTCTTT
.,TRBJ1-1,TRBV4-3,many,CASSQDIISGTEAFF,TGCGCCAGCAGCCAAGATATAATCTCAGGCACTGAAGCTTTCTTT
TRBD1,TRBJ1-2,TRBV18,.,CASSPYVPGQGAEGYTF,TGTGCCAGCTCACCTTATGTACCGGGACAGGGGGCAGAAGGCTACACCTTC
.,TRBJ2-2,TRBV5-1,few,CASTRGRELLTGELFF,TGCGCCAGTACCCGGGGGCGGGAGTTACTCACCGGGGAGCTGTTTTTT
TRBD2,TRBJ2-7,TRBV20-1,many,CSAAGTSMDEQYF,TGCAGTGCTGCCGGGACTAGCATGGACGAGCAGTACTTC
.,TRBJ2-7,TRBV7-2,many,CASSLAASTYRTYEQYF,TGTGCCAGCAGCTTAGCGGCCTCCACCTACAGGACCTACGAGCAGTACTTC
.,TRBJ1-3,TRBV5-5,many,CASDPNNGFSGNTIYF,TGTGCCAGCGACCCGAATAACGGCTTCTCTGGAAACACCATATATTTT
.,TRBJ2-7,TRBV20-1,many,CSARDDREGDEQYF,TGCAGTGCTAGAGATGACAGGGAGGGGGACGAGCAGTACTTC
.,TRBJ1-5,TRBV19,many,CASSIGRVDQPQHF,TGTGCCAGTAGTATTGGCAGGGTTGATCAGCCCCAGCATTTT
.,TRBJ2-7,TRBV6-1,.,CASSVYSPPYEQYF,TGTGCCAGCAGTGTATACTCACCCCCCTACGAGCAGTACTTC
.,TRBJ2-5,TRBV27,.,CASSLQAAGKETQYF,TGTGCCAGCAGTTTACAGGCGGCGGGGAAAGAGACCCAGTACTTC
.,TRBJ2-7,TRBV4-1,few,CASSPSGTSPLPYEQYF,TGCGCCAGCAGCCCCTCGGGAACTAGCCCCCTTCCCTACGAGCAGTACTTC
TRBD2,TRBJ2-7,TRBV27,many,CASSFIGTSGREGEQYF,TGTGCCAGCAGTTTCATCGGGACTAGCGGGAGAGAGGGCGAGCAGTACTTC
.,TRBJ2-5,TRBV6-1,.,CASSIGGAGETQYF,TGTGCCAGCAGCATCGGGGGAGCCGGTGAGACCCAGTACTTC
.,TRBJ2-4,TRBV6-1,many,CASSWGTPNIQYF,TGTGCCAGCTCCTGGGGCACCCCAAACATTCAGTACTTC
TRBD2,TRBJ2-5,TRBV2,.,CAVTGGLDGETQYF,TGTGCCGTCACGGGGGGACTAGATGGAGAGACCCAGTACTTC
.,TRBJ2-7,TRBV5-6,.,CASEQGGYSYEQYF,TGTGCCAGCGAACAAGGGGGGTACTCCTACGAGCAGTACTTC
TRBD1,TRBJ1-6,TRBV27,.,CASRPTTGGGSPLHF,TGTGCCAGCAGACCTACGACAGGGGGAGGTTCACCCCTCCACTTT
.,TRBJ1-2,TRBV14,many,CASSQQAGALYGYTF,TGTGCCAGCAGCCAACAAGCGGGGGCCTTGTATGGCTACACCTTC
.,TRBJ2-7,TRBV7-8,few,CASAPGGVHEQYF,TGTGCCAGCGCCCCGGGCGGGGTCCACGAGCAGTACTTC
TRBD2,TRBJ2-7,TRBV6-2/TRBV6-3,many,CASSYDVVSGRAGSSGQYF,TGTGCCAGCAGTTACGACGTGGTTAGCGGGAGGGCCGGGAGTTCGGGGCAGTACTTC
TRBD1,TRBJ2-2,TRBV12-3/TRBV12-4,many,CASSLLDRGNTGELFF,TGTGCCAGCAGTTTGCTGGACAGGGGTAACACCGGGGAGCTGTTTTTT
.,TRBJ2-7,TRBV9,many,CASSVALGSYEQYF,TGTGCCAGCAGCGTTGCATTGGGCTCCTACGAGCAGTACTTC
.,TRBJ1-2,TRBV9,many,CASSVAPGTPDYGYTF,TGTGCCAGCAGCGTGGCCCCGGGGACACCGGACTATGGCTACACCTTC